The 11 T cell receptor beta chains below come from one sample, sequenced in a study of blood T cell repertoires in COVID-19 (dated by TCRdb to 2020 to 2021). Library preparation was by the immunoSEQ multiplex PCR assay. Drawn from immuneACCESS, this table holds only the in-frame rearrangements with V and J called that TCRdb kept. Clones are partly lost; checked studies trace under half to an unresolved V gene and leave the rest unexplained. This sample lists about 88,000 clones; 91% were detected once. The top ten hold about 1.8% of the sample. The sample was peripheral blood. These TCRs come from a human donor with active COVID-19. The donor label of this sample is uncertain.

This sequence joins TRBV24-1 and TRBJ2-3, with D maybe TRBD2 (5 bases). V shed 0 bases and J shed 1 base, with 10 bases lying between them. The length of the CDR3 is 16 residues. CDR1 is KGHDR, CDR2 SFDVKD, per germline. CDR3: CATSDLPQAGTDTQYF. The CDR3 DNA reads TGTGCCACCAGTGATTTGCCACAAGCGGGCACAGATACGCAGTATTTT.

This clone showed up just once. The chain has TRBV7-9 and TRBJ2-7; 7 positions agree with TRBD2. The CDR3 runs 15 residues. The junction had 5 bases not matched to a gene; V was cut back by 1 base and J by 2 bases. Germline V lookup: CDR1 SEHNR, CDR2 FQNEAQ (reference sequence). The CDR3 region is CASSLEGGLAYEQYF. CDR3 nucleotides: TGTGCCAGCAGCTTAGAAGGTGGACTAGCCTACGAGCAGTACTTC.

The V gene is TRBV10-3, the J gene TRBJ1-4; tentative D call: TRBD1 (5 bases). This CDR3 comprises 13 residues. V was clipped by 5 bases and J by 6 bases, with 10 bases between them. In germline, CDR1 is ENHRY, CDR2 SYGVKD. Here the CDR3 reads CAISRGFDEKLFF. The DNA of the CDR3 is TGTGCCATCAGTCGGGGGTTCGATGAAAAACTGTTTTTT.

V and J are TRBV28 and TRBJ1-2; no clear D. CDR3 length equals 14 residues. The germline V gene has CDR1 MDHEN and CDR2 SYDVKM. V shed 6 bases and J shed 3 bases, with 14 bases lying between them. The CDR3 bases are TGTGCCAGCAGACAGAATCCGGATTACTATGGCTACACCTTC. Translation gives CASRQNPDYYGYTF.

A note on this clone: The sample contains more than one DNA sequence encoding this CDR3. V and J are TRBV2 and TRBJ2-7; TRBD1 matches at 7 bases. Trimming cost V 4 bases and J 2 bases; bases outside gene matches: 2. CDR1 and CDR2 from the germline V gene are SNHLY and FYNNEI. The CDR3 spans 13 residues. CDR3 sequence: CASSAGTAYEQYF. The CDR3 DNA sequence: TGTGCCAGCAGTGCTGGGACAGCCTACGAGCAGTACTTC.

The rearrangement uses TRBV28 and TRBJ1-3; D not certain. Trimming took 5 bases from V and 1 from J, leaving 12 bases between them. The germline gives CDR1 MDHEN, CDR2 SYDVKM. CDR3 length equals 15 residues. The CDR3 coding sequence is TGTGCCAGCAGTCCCCACAGTTATTCTGGAAACACCATATATTTT. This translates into CASSPHSYSGNTIYF.

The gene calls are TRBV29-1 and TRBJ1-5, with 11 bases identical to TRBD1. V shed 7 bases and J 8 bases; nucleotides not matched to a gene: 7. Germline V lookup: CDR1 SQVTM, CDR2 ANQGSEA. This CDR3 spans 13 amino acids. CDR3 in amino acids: CSARTGGGEPQHF. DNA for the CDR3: TGCAGCGCCAGGACAGGGGGCGGCGAGCCCCAGCATTTT.

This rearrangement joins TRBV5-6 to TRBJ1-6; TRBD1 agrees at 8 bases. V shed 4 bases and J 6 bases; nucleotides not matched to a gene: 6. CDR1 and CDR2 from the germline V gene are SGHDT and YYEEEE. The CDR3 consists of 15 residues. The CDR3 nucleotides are TGTGCCAGCAGCCGACAGGGGTTTGGTAATTCACCCCTCCACTTT. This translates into CASSRQGFGNSPLHF.

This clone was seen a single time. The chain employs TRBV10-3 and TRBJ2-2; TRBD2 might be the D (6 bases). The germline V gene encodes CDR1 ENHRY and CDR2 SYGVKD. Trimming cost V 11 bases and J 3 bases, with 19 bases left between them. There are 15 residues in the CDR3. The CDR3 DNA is TGTGCCGTAGGGTCGGGGCGGGAACACACCGGGGAGCTGTTTTTT. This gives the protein CAVGSGREHTGELFF.

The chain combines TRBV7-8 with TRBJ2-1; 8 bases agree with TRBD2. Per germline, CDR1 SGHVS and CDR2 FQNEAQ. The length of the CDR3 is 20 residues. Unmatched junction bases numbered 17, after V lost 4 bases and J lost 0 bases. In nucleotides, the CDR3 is TGTGCCAGCAGCTATCCCCGGGGGAGGCTCGGGGGGGCCTCCTACAATGAGCAGTTCTTC. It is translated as CASSYPRGRLGGASYNEQFF.

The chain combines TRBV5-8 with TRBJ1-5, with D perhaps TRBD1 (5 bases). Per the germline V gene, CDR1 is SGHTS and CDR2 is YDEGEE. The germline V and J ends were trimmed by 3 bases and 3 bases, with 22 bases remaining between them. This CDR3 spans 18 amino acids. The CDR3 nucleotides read TGTGCCAGCAGCTCGGGGATGACGGGTACGGGGGACAATCAGCCCCAGCATTTT. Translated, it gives CASSSGMTGTGDNQPQHF.